The rows below give T cell receptor beta chains drawn from one sample of a study of blood T cell repertoires in COVID-19. This table comes from immunoSEQ multiplex PCR, and its TCRdb copy is limited to in-frame clones, with some not included. The sample has some 310,000 clones, about 90% seen once. The specimen was PBMCs or T cells enriched from blood (not recorded which). The source is a woman aged 25 to 39 who had recovered from COVID-19. The CDR3 runs from the conserved cysteine through the conserved F or W. D genes are given only for firm matches. Clone size, where shown, is once, few, many, or a class for clones that have expanded.

>TRBV6-5|TRBJ2-1|NA|NA
TGTGCCAGCAGCCCCTTACTCTCCTACAATGAGCAGTTCTTC
CASSPLLSYNEQFF
>TRBV9|TRBJ2-1|NA|TRBD2
TGTGCCAGCAGCGCGACTAGCGGGAGCCTCTATGAGCAGTTCTTC
CASSATSGSLYEQFF
>TRBV3-1/TRBV3-2|TRBJ1-3|NA|NA
TGTGCCAGCAGCCGGGGCCACGCTGGAAACACCATATATTTT
CASSRGHAGNTIYF
>TRBV7-2|TRBJ1-2|NA|NA
TGTGCCAGCAGCGTCAGCCGGGGTGGCTACACCTTC
CASSVSRGGYTF
>TRBV11-2|TRBJ2-3|NA|TRBD2
TGTGCCAGCAGCCCCCCCAGCGGGAGGGATACAGATACGCAGTATTTT
CASSPPSGRDTDTQYF
>TRBV29-1|TRBJ1-4|NA|TRBD1
TGCAGCGCCCGGGGACAGACCTCCGAAAAACTGTTTTTT
CSARGQTSEKLFF
>TRBV9|TRBJ2-5|NA|TRBD2
TGTGCCAGCAGCGTAGATCGGCTAGCGGGAGAGACCCAGTACTTC
CASSVDRLAGETQYF
>TRBV6-1|TRBJ1-3|NA|TRBD1
TGTGCCAGCAGTGAAAGTAAGACAGGGGCCGGAAACACCATATATTTT
CASSESKTGAGNTIYF
>TRBV6-4|TRBJ2-1|NA|TRBD2
TGTGCCAGCAGTGAGTTAGCGGGAGAATACAATGAGCAGTTCTTC
CASSELAGEYNEQFF
>TRBV28|TRBJ2-7|NA|NA
TGTGCCAGCAGTTTACAGCGGTCGACCTACGAGCAGTACTTC
CASSLQRSTYEQYF
>TRBV4-1|TRBJ2-5|NA|NA
TGCGCCAGCAGCCTACCGGAGTCGGCAGCGTTCCAAGAGACCCAGTACTTC
CASSLPESAAFQETQYF
>TRBV29-1|TRBJ1-1|NA|TRBD1
TGCAGCGGAGGGGGCATTGCAGACACTGAAGCTTTCTTT
CSGGGIADTEAFF
>TRBV6-2/TRBV6-3|TRBJ1-5|NA|TRBD1
TGTGCCAGCAGTAAGTCTTCCACAGGGGGCTATAGTCAGCCCCAGCATTTT
CASSKSSTGGYSQPQHF
>TRBV25-1|TRBJ1-2|NA|NA
TGTGCCAGCAGTGAGTGGGGCAGGGATCATGGCTACACCTTC
CASSEWGRDHGYTF
>TRBV19|TRBJ1-5|NA|TRBD1
TGTGCCAGTAGTTCCGGACAGGCCGATCAGCCCCAGCATTTT
CASSSGQADQPQHF
>TRBV5-1|TRBJ1-6|NA|TRBD1
TGCGCCAGCCTACCAGATACAGGGGGCAATTCACCCCTCCACTTT
CASLPDTGGNSPLHF
>TRBV7-2|TRBJ2-3|NA|TRBD1
TGTGCCAGCAACAGGGGGCGAGTATTAGATACGCAGTATTTT
CASNRGRVLDTQYF
>TRBV20-1|TRBJ2-2|NA|TRBD2
TGCAGTGCTAGTAGCGGGATTTTGGGGGAGCTGTTTTTT
CSASSGILGELFF
>TRBV7-2|TRBJ2-7|NA|NA
TGTGCCAGCAGCTTAGACGCGGACTACGAGCAGTACTTC
CASSLDADYEQYF
>TRBV6-2/TRBV6-3|TRBJ2-1|NA|TRBD1
TGTGCCAGCAGTTATGAGGGGGCGAAATCCTACAATGAGCAGTTCTTC
CASSYEGAKSYNEQFF
>TRBV27|TRBJ1-4|NA|NA
TGTGCCAGCAGATCCCTGGGGGGGGCTGAAAAACTGTTTTTT
CASRSLGGAEKLFF
>TRBV4-1|TRBJ1-1|NA|NA
TGCGCCAGCAGCCAAGGGACAGTGAACACTGAAGCTTTCTTT
CASSQGTVNTEAFF
>TRBV10-3|TRBJ2-3|NA|TRBD1
TGTGCCATCAGTGAGGGGACAGGGGCAGATACGCAGTATTTT
CAISEGTGADTQYF
>TRBV25-1|TRBJ2-7|NA|NA
TGTGCCAGCAGTGCTTCCTACGAGCAGTACTTC
CASSASYEQYF
>TRBV9|TRBJ1-2|few|TRBD1
TGTGCCAGCAGCTACAGGGGCTTTAACTATGGCTACACCTTC
CASSYRGFNYGYTF
>TRBV19|TRBJ1-1|NA|TRBD1
TGTGCCAGTAGTCCTCACCGGGACAGGGGAGTGAACACTGAAGCTTTCTTT
CASSPHRDRGVNTEAFF
>TRBV7-9|TRBJ1-6|NA|NA
TGTGCCAGCAGCTTCGGCAGCCCGGCGGATTCACCCCTCCACTTT
CASSFGSPADSPLHF
>TRBV7-9|TRBJ2-1|NA|TRBD1
TGTGCCAGCGCAGAGGGGGCAGGGATCTCCTACAATGAGCAGTTCTTC
CASAEGAGISYNEQFF
>TRBV19|TRBJ2-2|NA|TRBD1
TGTGCCAGTATCCTACAGGGGGGCGAAAACACCGGGGAGCTGTTTTTT
CASILQGGENTGELFF